This record concerns one T cell receptor beta chain sequence. Some clones are missing from TCRdb's copy, which holds only in-frame ones; the method was immunoSEQ multiplex PCR. The sample lists about 1,500,000 clones, more than 95% occurring once. V was shortened by 1 base and J by 1 base, with 9 bases between the two germline ends. The CDR3 is 15 residues long. CDR1 is LNHNV, CDR2 YYDKDF, per germline (reference sequence). These data come from a study of shared clonotypes between healthy human individuals. Sequenced input: naive CD4+ T cells sorted from blood. Stated subset: CD45RA+ positively selected. The chain links TRBV15 to TRBJ2-3, with unresolved D. The sequence was collected from a young man in good health. Here the CDR3 reads CATSRGSHRTDTQYF. The CDR3 DNA follows: TGTGCCACCAGCAGAGGTAGCCACCGCACAGATACGCAGTATTTT.